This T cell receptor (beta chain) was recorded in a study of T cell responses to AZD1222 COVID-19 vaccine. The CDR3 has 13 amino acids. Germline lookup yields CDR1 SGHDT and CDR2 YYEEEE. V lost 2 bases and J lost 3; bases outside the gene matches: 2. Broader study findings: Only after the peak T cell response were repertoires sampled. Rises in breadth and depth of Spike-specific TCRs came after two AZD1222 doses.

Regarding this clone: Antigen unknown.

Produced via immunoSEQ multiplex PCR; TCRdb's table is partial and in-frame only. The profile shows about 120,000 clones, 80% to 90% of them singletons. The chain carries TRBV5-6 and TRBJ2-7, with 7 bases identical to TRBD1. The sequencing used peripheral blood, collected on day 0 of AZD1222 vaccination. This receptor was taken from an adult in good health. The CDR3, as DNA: TGTGCCAGCAGCTTCTACAGGGGCTACGAGCAGTACTTC. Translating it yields CASSFYRGYEQYF.